This T cell receptor beta chain was sequenced in a study of chemoradiotherapy in HPV16-positive cancers. Study details: A couple of HPV16-positive patients' cells yielded candidate HPV-specific clones and common motifs. Whole-study findings and limits: Non-HPV-specific T cells did not expand in tumors during treatment, whereas candidate HPV-specific clones and E7-related motifs did.

Profiled with immunoSEQ multiplex PCR; TCRdb holds only in-frame clones, not every one. Of more than 13,000 clones in the sample, around 88% were seen once. The CDR3 loop spans 12 amino acids. Trimming removed 0 bases from V and 5 bases from J, with 4 bases in between. Germline V gene data show CDR1 as MGHRA and CDR2 as YSYEKL. Note on this clone: What it binds is not known.

The chain joins TRBV4-1 to TRBJ2-5; D gene ambiguous. Sequencing was performed on blood, taken from a patient who underwent chemoradiotherapy. The receptor comes from a human donor with HPV-associated anogenital cancer. The CDR3 protein is CASSQDFETQYF. In DNA form, the CDR3 reads TGCGCCAGCAGCCAAGATTTTGAGACCCAGTACTTC.